The rows below give T cell receptor beta chains drawn from one sample of a study of cytomegalovirus exposure and HLA in healthy donors. The assay was immunoSEQ multiplex PCR, and TCRdb's table has in-frame clones only and misses some. The table has some 120,000 clones, 81% seen once. Material for sequencing was PBMCs. These receptor sequences come from a man between 18 and 29 years old in good health and CMV-seronegative. The CDR3 runs from the conserved cysteine through the conserved F or W. A D gene is named only where the DNA matches it firmly. Expanded clones are given a class, and other clones once, few, many or no size at all.

TRBD2	TRBV7-2	NA	TRBJ2-3	TGTGCCAGCAGCTTCGACGGGGGGGCCGGAGATACGCAGTATTTT	CASSFDGGAGDTQYF
TRBD2	TRBV7-9	NA	TRBJ2-1	TGTGCCAGCAGCATGATAGCGGGGGGTTCCTTCAATGAGCAGTTCTTC	CASSMIAGGSFNEQFF
NA	TRBV14	NA	TRBJ2-7	TGTGCCAGCAGCCAAGTTCAGGGATCCTACGAGCAGTACTTC	CASSQVQGSYEQYF
NA	TRBV27	NA	TRBJ2-7	TGTGCCAGCAGTCCCCGAAAACAGGGTACCTACGAGCAGTACTTC	CASSPRKQGTYEQYF
TRBD1	TRBV19	NA	TRBJ2-2	TGTGCCAGTAGTATTTTTGGACAGGGGAACACCGGGGAGCTGTTTTTT	CASSIFGQGNTGELFF
TRBD2	TRBV5-4	NA	TRBJ2-3	TGTGCCAGCAGCTTCGGACTAGTCTCAGATACGCAGTATTTT	CASSFGLVSDTQYF
TRBD2	TRBV5-1	NA	TRBJ2-7	TGCGCCAGCAGCCCCGGACTAGCGGGGGGGCCCTACGAGCAGTACTTC	CASSPGLAGGPYEQYF
TRBD1	TRBV19	NA	TRBJ2-2	TGTGCCACCAGGGATTGGCAGGGGGCGCCCACCGGGGAGCTGTTTTTT	CATRDWQGAPTGELFF
TRBD2	TRBV9	NA	TRBJ2-1	TGTGCCAGCAGCCCCGGGACTAGTTTTGAGCAGTTCTTC	CASSPGTSFEQFF
NA	TRBV5-1	once	TRBJ2-7	TGCGCCAGCAGTCCCAGGCAGGGAAGAGACGAGCAGTACTTC	CASSPRQGRDEQYF
NA	TRBV29-1	once	TRBJ1-2	TGCAGCGTTGAAGATCGAGGAACTAACTATGGCTACACCTTC	CSVEDRGTNYGYTF
TRBD1	TRBV4-1	once	TRBJ2-7	TGCGCCAGCAGCGCATTTTCCGGGACAGGGTTCTACGAGCAGTACTTC	CASSAFSGTGFYEQYF
TRBD2	TRBV5-1	NA	TRBJ2-2	TGCGCCAGCAGCTCCGCGACTAGCGGTCGGCAGCTGTTTTTT	CASSSATSGRQLFF
NA	TRBV9	NA	TRBJ2-3	TGTGCCAGCAGCGTAGAACTACTCACAGATACGCAGTATTTT	CASSVELLTDTQYF
NA	TRBV5-4	NA	TRBJ1-2	TGTGCCAGCAGCGCGACAGGATATGCCTATGGCTACACCTTC	CASSATGYAYGYTF
TRBD1	TRBV5-1	NA	TRBJ2-1	TGCGCCAGCAGCTTGGCCGGGACAGGGTGGAACAATGAGCAGTTCTTC	CASSLAGTGWNNEQFF
TRBD2	TRBV6-4	few	TRBJ2-2	TGTGCCAGCAGTGGGACTAGCACCGGGGAGCTGTTTTTT	CASSGTSTGELFF
NA	TRBV27	NA	TRBJ2-1	TGTGCCAGCAGTCCCCACGGCCAGGGGGGAAAGCGGCAGTTCTTC	CASSPHGQGGKRQFF
NA	TRBV20-1	NA	TRBJ1-2	TGCAGTGCTCGGGAGGACATCGGCTACACCTTC	CSAREDIGYTF
TRBD1	TRBV5-1	NA	TRBJ2-6	TGCGCCAGCAGCGCCGGACAGGGCCGCTCTGGGGCCAACGTCCTGACTTTC	CASSAGQGRSGANVLTF
NA	TRBV5-1	NA	TRBJ1-2	TGCGCCAGCAGCTTGGAATCAGGGATCGACTATGGCTACACCTTC	CASSLESGIDYGYTF
NA	TRBV4-3	NA	TRBJ2-5	TGCGCCAGCAGCCATTCTCACATAGCGAGCACCCAAGAGACCCAGTACTTC	CASSHSHIASTQETQYF
NA	TRBV5-6	NA	TRBJ2-2	TGTGCCAGCAACACCCTCTTAGGGGTTACCCGGAACACCGGGGAGCTGTTTTTT	CASNTLLGVTRNTGELFF
TRBD1	TRBV4-3	NA	TRBJ1-2	TGCGCCAGCAGCCAAGATCTTTGGGACAGGCTCTATGGCTACACCTTC	CASSQDLWDRLYGYTF
NA	TRBV19	NA	TRBJ1-5	TGTGCCAGTAGTCCACTGGGGGCACAGCCCCAGCATTTT	CASSPLGAQPQHF
NA	TRBV27	NA	TRBJ1-1	TGTGCCAGCAGTCTATTCCCTGGGCACACTGAAGCTTTCTTT	CASSLFPGHTEAFF
NA	TRBV15	NA	TRBJ1-2	TGTGCCACCAGCCCACCTCTGGGCCAAACTAACTATGGCTACACCTTC	CATSPPLGQTNYGYTF
TRBD1	TRBV15	NA	TRBJ1-2	TGTGCCACCAGCACCTCTCGGACAGGGACTTATGGCTACACCTTC	CATSTSRTGTYGYTF
NA	TRBV11-2	NA	TRBJ1-4	TGTGCCAGCAGCCTCCAGGCAACTAATGAAAAACTGTTTTTT	CASSLQATNEKLFF
NA	TRBV14	NA	TRBJ1-2	TGTGCCAGCAGCCGCCTAAAGGGGGACGGGTATGGCTACACCTTC	CASSRLKGDGYGYTF
NA	TRBV10-2	NA	TRBJ1-2	TGCGCCAGCAGTGAACGCCAAAGAGCGGCCTATGGCTACACCTTC	CASSERQRAAYGYTF
NA	TRBV18	NA	TRBJ1-5	TGTGCCAGCTCACCACAGGGGAATCAGCCCCAGCATTTT	CASSPQGNQPQHF
TRBD2	TRBV5-1	NA	TRBJ2-1	TGCGCCAGCAAAAGACTAGCGGGGGGGAATGAGCAGTTCTTC	CASKRLAGGNEQFF
NA	TRBV9	NA	TRBJ1-1	TGTGCCAGCAGCGTAGCCAGCGGGAACACTGAAGCTTTCTTT	CASSVASGNTEAFF